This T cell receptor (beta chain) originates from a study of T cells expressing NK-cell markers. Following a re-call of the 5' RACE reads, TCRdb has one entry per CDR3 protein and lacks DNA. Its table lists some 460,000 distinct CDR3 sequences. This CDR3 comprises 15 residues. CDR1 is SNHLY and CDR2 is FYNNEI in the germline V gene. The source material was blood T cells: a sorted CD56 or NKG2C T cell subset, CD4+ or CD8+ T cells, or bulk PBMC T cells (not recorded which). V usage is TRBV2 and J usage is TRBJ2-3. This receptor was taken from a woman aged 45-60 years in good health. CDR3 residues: CASSENGVSTDTQYF.